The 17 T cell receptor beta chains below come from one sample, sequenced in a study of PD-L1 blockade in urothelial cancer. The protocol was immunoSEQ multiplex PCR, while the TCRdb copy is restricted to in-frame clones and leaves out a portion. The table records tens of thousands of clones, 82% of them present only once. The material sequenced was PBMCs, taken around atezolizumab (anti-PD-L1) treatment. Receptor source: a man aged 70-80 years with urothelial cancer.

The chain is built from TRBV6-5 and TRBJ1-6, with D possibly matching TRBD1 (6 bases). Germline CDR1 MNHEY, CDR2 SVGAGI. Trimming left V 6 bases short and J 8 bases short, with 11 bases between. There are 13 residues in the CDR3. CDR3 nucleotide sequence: TGTGCCAGCAGCCGTAACAGGGATTCACCCCTCCACTTT. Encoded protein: CASSRNRDSPLHF.

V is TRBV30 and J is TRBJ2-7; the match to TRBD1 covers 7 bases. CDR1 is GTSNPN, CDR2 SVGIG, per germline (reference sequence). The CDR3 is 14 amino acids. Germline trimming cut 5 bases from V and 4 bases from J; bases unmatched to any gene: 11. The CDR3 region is CAWGRDSALYEQYF. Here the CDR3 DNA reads TGTGCCTGGGGCCGGGACAGTGCCCTTTACGAGCAGTACTTC.

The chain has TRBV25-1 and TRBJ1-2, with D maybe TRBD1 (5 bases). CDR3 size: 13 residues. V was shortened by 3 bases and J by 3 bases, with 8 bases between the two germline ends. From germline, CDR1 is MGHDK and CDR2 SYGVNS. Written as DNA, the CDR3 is TGTGCCAGCAGTGAGTCAGGGTACTATGGCTACACCTTC. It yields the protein CASSESGYYGYTF.

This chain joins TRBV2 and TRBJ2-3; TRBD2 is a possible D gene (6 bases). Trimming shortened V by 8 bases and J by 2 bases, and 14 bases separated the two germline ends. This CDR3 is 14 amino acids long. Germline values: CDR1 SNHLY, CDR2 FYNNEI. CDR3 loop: CASALGGNTDTQYF. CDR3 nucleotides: TGTGCCAGCGCACTGGGGGGTAACACAGATACGCAGTATTTT.

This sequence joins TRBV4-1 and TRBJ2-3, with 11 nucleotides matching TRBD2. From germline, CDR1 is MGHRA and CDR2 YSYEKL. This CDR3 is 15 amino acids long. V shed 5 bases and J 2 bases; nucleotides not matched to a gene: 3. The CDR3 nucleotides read TGCGCCAGCAGCAAACTAGCGGGGGACACAGATACGCAGTATTTT. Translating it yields CASSKLAGDTDTQYF.

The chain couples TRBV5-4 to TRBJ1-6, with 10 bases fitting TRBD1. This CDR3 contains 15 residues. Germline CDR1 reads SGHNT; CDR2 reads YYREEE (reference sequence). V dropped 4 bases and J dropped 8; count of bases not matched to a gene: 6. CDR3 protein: CASSPGQGEDSPLHF. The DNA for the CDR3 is TGTGCCAGCAGCCCAGGACAGGGGGAAGATTCACCCCTCCACTTT. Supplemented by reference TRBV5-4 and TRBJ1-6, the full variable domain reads ETGVTQSPTHLIKTRGQQVTLRCSSQSGHNTVSWYQQALGQGPQFIFQYYREEENGRGNFPPRFSGLQFPNYSSELNVNALELDDSALYLCASSPGQGEDSPLHFGNGTRLTVT.

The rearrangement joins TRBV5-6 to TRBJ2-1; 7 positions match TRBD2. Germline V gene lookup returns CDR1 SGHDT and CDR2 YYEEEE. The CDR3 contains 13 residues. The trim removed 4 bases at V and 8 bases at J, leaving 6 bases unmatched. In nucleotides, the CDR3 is TGTGCCAGCAGCCCGAGGACTAGTCATGAGCAGTTCTTC. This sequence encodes CASSPRTSHEQFF.

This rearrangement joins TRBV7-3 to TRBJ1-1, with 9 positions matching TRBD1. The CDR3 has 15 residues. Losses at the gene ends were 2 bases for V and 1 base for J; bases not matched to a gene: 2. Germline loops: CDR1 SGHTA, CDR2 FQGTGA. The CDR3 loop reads CASSLGQGTNTEAFF. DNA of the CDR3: TGTGCCAGCAGCTTAGGACAGGGGACGAACACTGAAGCTTTCTTT.

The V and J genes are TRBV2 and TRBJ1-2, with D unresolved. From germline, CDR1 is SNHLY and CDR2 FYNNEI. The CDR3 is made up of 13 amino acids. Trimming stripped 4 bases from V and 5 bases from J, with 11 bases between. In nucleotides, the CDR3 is TGTGCCAGCAGTGTCCGAAGGAGGTATGGCTACACCTTC. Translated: CASSVRRRYGYTF.

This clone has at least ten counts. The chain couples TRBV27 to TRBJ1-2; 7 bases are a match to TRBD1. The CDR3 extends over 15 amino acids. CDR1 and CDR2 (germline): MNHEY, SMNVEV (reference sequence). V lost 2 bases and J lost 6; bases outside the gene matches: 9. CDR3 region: CASSLIYGQDDGYTF. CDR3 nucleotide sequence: TGTGCCAGCAGTTTAATCTACGGACAGGACGATGGCTACACCTTC.

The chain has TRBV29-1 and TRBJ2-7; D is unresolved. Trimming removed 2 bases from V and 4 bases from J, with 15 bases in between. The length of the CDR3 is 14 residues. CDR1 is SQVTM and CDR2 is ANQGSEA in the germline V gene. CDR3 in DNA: TGCAGCGTTGAACTTCCAGGTCTGGCTTACGAGCAGTACTTC. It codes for CSVELPGLAYEQYF.

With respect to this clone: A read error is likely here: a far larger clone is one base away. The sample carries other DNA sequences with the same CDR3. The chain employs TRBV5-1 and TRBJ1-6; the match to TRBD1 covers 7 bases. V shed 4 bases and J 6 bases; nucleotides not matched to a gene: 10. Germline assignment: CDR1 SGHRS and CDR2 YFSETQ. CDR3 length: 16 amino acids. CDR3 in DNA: TGCGCCAGCAGCCCCGCGGCTAACAGGGGTAATTCACCCCTCCACTTT. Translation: CASSPAANRGNSPLHF.

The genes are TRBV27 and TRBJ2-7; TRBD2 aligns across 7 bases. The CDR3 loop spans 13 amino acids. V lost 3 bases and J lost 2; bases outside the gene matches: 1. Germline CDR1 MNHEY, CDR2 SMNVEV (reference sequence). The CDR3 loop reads CASSFGRAYEQYF. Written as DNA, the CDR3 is TGTGCCAGCAGTTTTGGGAGGGCCTACGAGCAGTACTTC.

For the CDR3, the DNA is TGTGCTAGCGGGACAGGGATCGAGACCCAGTACTTC. Amino acids: CASGTGIETQYF. The rearrangement links TRBV7-7 to TRBJ2-5, with D possibly TRBD1 on 9 matching bases. Germline lookup yields CDR1 SSHAT and CDR2 FNYEAQ (reference sequence). The CDR3 extends over 12 amino acids.

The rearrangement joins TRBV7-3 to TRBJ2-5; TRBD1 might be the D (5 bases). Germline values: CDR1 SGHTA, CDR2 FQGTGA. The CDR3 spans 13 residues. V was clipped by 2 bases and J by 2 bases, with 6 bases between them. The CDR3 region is CASSLDRQETQYF. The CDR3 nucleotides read TGTGCCAGCAGCTTAGACAGACAAGAGACCCAGTACTTC. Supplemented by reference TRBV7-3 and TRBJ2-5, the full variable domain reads GAGVSQTPSNKVTEKGKYVELRCDPISGHTALYWYRQSLGQGPEFLIYFQGTGAADDSGLPNDRFFAVRPEGSVSTLKIQRTERGDSAVYLCASSLDRQETQYFGPGTRLLVL.

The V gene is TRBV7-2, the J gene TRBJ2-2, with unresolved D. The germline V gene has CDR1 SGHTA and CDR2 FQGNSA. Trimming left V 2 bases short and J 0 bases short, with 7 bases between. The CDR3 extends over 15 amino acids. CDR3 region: CASSLTTSNTGELFF. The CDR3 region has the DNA TGTGCCAGCAGCTTAACTACATCGAACACCGGGGAGCTGTTTTTT.

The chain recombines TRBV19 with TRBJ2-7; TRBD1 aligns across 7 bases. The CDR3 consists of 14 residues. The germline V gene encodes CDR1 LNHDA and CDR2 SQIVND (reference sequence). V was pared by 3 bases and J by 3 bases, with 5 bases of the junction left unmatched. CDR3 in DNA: TGTGCCAGTAGTATTGCACAGGGGAGCTACGAGCAGTACTTC. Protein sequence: CASSIAQGSYEQYF.